The rows below give T cell receptor beta chains drawn from one sample of a study of OX40 agonist ivuxolimab in advanced cancers. The method was immunoSEQ multiplex PCR; TCRdb's version includes in-frame clones alone and lacks a portion of them. The data show some 17,000 clones, roughly 77% seen once. Specimen: CD4+ or CD8+ T cells sorted from blood, collected in a trial of the OX40 agonist ivuxolimab. The receptors come from an adult with an advanced solid tumor such as melanoma, head and neck, liver or kidney cancer. Both conserved end residues are part of each CDR3. The order of the fields is D gene, J gene, V gene, clone size, CDR3 protein, CDR3 DNA. The D gene is left open where the match is weak. A row's size may be missing; if present it is once, few, many or a size class.

NA	TRBJ1-2	TRBV11-2	NA	CASSLARGRGVYGYTF	TGTGCCAGCAGCTTAGCGAGGGGGAGGGGGGTCTATGGCTACACCTTC
TRBD1	TRBJ1-5	TRBV28	NA	CASTRGLNQPQHF	TGTGCCAGCACCAGGGGGCTCAATCAGCCCCAGCATTTT
TRBD2	TRBJ2-1	TRBV4-1	few	CASSLAGSGAQREQFF	TGCGCCAGCAGTTTAGCGGGAAGCGGGGCTCAAAGGGAGCAGTTCTTC
NA	TRBJ2-5	TRBV5-6	NA	CASSSLEFVGLVETQYF	TGTGCCAGCAGCTCCCTGGAGTTCGTGGGATTGGTAGAGACCCAGTACTTC
NA	TRBJ2-5	TRBV28	NA	CASSPPGGEETQYF	TGTGCCAGCAGCCCCCCTGGAGGGGAAGAGACCCAGTACTTC
NA	TRBJ1-5	TRBV21-1	NA	CASSKSPSEGREHQPQHF	TGTGCCAGCAGCAAAAGTCCCTCGGAGGGCAGGGAACATCAGCCCCAGCATTTT
NA	TRBJ2-1	TRBV29-1	NA	CSVEVGGLNRNEQFF	TGCAGCGTTGAAGTGGGGGGGCTAAACCGCAATGAGCAGTTCTTC
TRBD2	TRBJ2-3	TRBV14	NA	CASSWAGGLGGTQYF	TGTGCCAGCAGCTGGGCGGGGGGCCTCGGAGGGACGCAGTATTTT
TRBD2	TRBJ2-1	TRBV23-1	NA	CASSHQRGPSYNEQFF	TGCGCCAGCAGTCATCAGCGGGGACCAAGCTACAATGAGCAGTTCTTC
TRBD1	TRBJ2-7	TRBV10-2	once	CASSELDRSSYEQYF	TGCGCCAGCAGTGAACTGGACAGGAGCTCCTACGAGCAGTACTTC
NA	TRBJ1-4	TRBV4-1	NA	CASSQDFGNEKLFF	TGCGCCAGCAGCCAAGATTTCGGGAATGAAAAACTGTTTTTT
TRBD2	TRBJ2-7	TRBV7-8	NA	CASSFGRTSGYEQYF	TGTGCCAGCAGCTTTGGAAGGACTAGCGGTTACGAGCAGTACTTC
NA	TRBJ1-2	TRBV6-5	NA	CASSPDSYGYTF	TGTGCCAGCAGTCCGGACAGCTATGGCTACACCTTC
NA	TRBJ2-1	TRBV19	NA	CASSSPGPLNEQFF	TGTGCCAGTAGTTCCCCGGGACCCTTAAATGAGCAGTTCTTC
TRBD1	TRBJ1-5	TRBV4-1	medium-sized	CASSLTVQGGNQPQHF	TGCGCCAGCAGCCTGACCGTTCAGGGGGGCAATCAGCCCCAGCATTTT
TRBD2	TRBJ2-7	TRBV7-2	NA	CASRASGGSYEQYF	TGTGCCAGCAGGGCTAGCGGGGGGTCCTACGAGCAGTACTTC
NA	TRBJ2-3	TRBV7-9	NA	CASTLVSTDTQYF	TGTGCCAGCACCCTTGTCAGCACAGATACGCAGTATTTT
TRBD1	TRBJ1-5	TRBV7-8	NA	CASSLAPGGASNQPQHF	TGTGCCAGCAGCTTAGCTCCAGGGGGCGCTAGCAATCAGCCCCAGCATTTT
NA	TRBJ2-2	TRBV5-6	NA	CASSLGTPFTGELFF	TGTGCCAGCAGCTTAGGGACGCCTTTCACCGGGGAGCTGTTTTTT
NA	TRBJ1-2	TRBV7-3	few	CASSPDGQANYGYTF	TGTGCCAGCAGCCCGGACGGCCAAGCTAACTATGGCTACACCTTC
NA	TRBJ2-5	TRBV27	NA	CASSVNGPPQETQYF	TGTGCCAGCAGTGTTAATGGACCGCCTCAAGAGACCCAGTACTTC
NA	TRBJ2-7	TRBV27	NA	CASSGGDAYEQYF	TGTGCCAGCAGTGGAGGGGACGCCTACGAGCAGTACTTC
NA	TRBJ1-3	TRBV5-3	NA	CASSRTEHRNTIYF	TGTGCCAGCAGCCGGACGGAGCATCGAAACACCATATATTTT
NA	TRBJ1-5	TRBV9	NA	CASSVDTDNQPQHF	TGTGCCAGCAGCGTAGACACGGACAATCAGCCCCAGCATTTT
NA	TRBJ1-2	TRBV5-5	NA	CASSADGGGYTF	TGTGCCAGCAGCGCCGACGGGGGTGGCTACACCTTC
TRBD1	TRBJ1-2	TRBV6-1	NA	CASSLEGAPYGYTF	TGTGCCAGCAGTTTGGAGGGGGCGCCTTATGGCTACACCTTC
TRBD2	TRBJ2-7	TRBV5-1	NA	CASSPEGLAGTYEQYF	TGCGCCAGCAGCCCGGAGGGACTAGCGGGAACTTACGAGCAGTACTTC
NA	TRBJ1-1	TRBV27	NA	CAVKTPGAEAFF	TGTGCCGTTAAGACTCCCGGGGCTGAAGCTTTCTTT
NA	TRBJ1-5	TRBV7-9	few	CASKLGVGPQPQHF	TGTGCCAGCAAACTGGGAGTCGGGCCCCAGCCCCAGCATTTT
NA	TRBJ2-2	TRBV14	NA	CASSQGSPGELFF	TGTGCCAGCAGCCAAGGGAGTCCCGGGGAGCTGTTTTTT
NA	TRBJ1-6	TRBV4-2	NA	CASSPQGARQFYNSPLHF	TGTGCCAGCAGCCCCCAGGGAGCCAGGCAGTTTTATAATTCACCCCTCCACTTT
NA	TRBJ1-2	TRBV10-3	NA	CAISETQGPTAKYGYTF	TGTGCCATCAGTGAGACCCAGGGCCCAACGGCCAAATATGGCTACACCTTC
NA	TRBJ1-1	TRBV5-5	once	CACGGARVGAEQSTEAFF	TGTGCCTGCGGCGGGGCCAGGGTAGGAGCAGAGCAGAGCACTGAAGCTTTCTTT
TRBD1	TRBJ1-4	TRBV23-1	NA	CASSQSLWDRATNEKLFF	TGCGCCAGCAGTCAATCCCTATGGGACAGAGCAACTAATGAAAAACTGTTTTTT
NA	TRBJ1-2	TRBV11-2	NA	CASSDGVGADGYTF	TGTGCCAGCAGCGACGGGGTCGGGGCTGATGGCTACACCTTC
TRBD2	TRBJ2-1	TRBV30	NA	CAWTIAGGPGNEQFF	TGTGCCTGGACCATAGCGGGAGGGCCGGGAAATGAGCAGTTCTTC
TRBD1	TRBJ1-5	TRBV5-6	NA	CASSLFGTGSRPQHF	TGTGCCAGCAGCTTATTCGGGACAGGGAGTCGGCCCCAGCATTTT
NA	TRBJ1-5	TRBV6-7	once	CASRSLPGREYQPQHF	TGTGCCAGCAGATCCCTACCGGGCAGGGAATATCAGCCCCAGCATTTT
NA	TRBJ2-6	TRBV15	once	CAARPPGANVLTF	TGTGCCGCAAGGCCGCCTGGGGCCAACGTCCTGACTTTC
NA	TRBJ2-6	TRBV4-2	few	CASSQESGTGANVLTF	TGTGCCAGCAGCCAAGAAAGTGGGACTGGGGCCAACGTCCTGACTTTC
NA	TRBJ2-1	TRBV30	few	CAWNLWGADEQFF	TGTGCCTGGAACCTATGGGGGGCCGATGAGCAGTTCTTC
NA	TRBJ2-3	TRBV30	NA	CAWMNDGTDTQYF	TGTGCCTGGATGAACGATGGCACAGATACGCAGTATTTT
TRBD1	TRBJ1-1	TRBV27	NA	CASSQGALTEAFF	TGTGCCAGCAGCCAGGGGGCGCTTACTGAAGCTTTCTTT
TRBD2	TRBJ2-1	TRBV7-9	NA	CASSMTSGGLDEQFF	TGTGCCAGCAGCATGACCTCGGGGGGGTTGGATGAGCAGTTCTTC
TRBD1	TRBJ2-3	TRBV9	NA	CASSPLPGTGYTDTQYF	TGTGCCAGCAGCCCTCTCCCCGGGACAGGGTATACAGATACGCAGTATTTT
NA	TRBJ2-1	TRBV10-1	NA	CASSEYRGTSANEQFF	TGCGCCAGCAGTGAGTACCGGGGGACGTCGGCCAATGAGCAGTTCTTC
NA	TRBJ1-2	TRBV9	NA	CASSVDGQGSYGYTF	TGTGCCAGCAGCGTAGATGGGCAGGGGTCCTATGGCTACACCTTC
TRBD2	TRBJ2-7	TRBV7-9	NA	CASSLNSGTYEQYF	TGTGCCAGCAGCTTAAATAGCGGGACCTACGAGCAGTACTTC
NA	TRBJ1-1	TRBV6-4	NA	CASSDSLSLPEAFF	TGTGCCAGCAGTGATAGCCTTTCGCTGCCTGAAGCTTTCTTT
NA	TRBJ1-1	TRBV11-2	NA	CASSPIGGGNTEAFF	TGTGCCAGCAGCCCTATTGGGGGGGGGAACACTGAAGCTTTCTTT
TRBD1	TRBJ2-1	TRBV28	NA	CASSYSGTGRYNEQFF	TGTGCCAGCAGTTACTCCGGGACAGGGAGGTATAATGAGCAGTTCTTC